Following are 32 T cell receptor beta chains from one sample sequenced in a study of blood T cell repertoires in COVID-19 (TCRdb year 2020). The library was generated by the immunoSEQ multiplex PCR assay. TCRdb took this table from immuneACCESS and kept in-frame rearrangements with V and J called. Such tables lack part of the clones; where checked against another copy, unresolved V genes explain under half of the gap, and the rest is unexplained. The sample has about 250,000 clones on record, 88% of them singletons. Around 0.99% of the sample is held by the ten biggest clonotypes. Sequenced: peripheral blood. These receptors were obtained from a woman in her thirties or forties who had recovered from COVID-19.

This chain links TRBV3-1 (or the pseudogene TRBV3-2) with TRBJ2-1; 9 bases fit TRBD2. The germline CDR1 and CDR2 sequences are LGHDT and YNNKEL (reference sequence). The V segment lost 4 bases and the J segment 2 bases; nucleotides outside the gene matches: 9. The CDR3 spans 17 residues. The CDR3 nucleotides are TGTGCCAGCAGCCCCCCGGGACTAGCCCTTGCCTACAATGAGCAGTTCTTC. Translated: CASSPPGLALAYNEQFF.

The chain carries TRBV7-3 and TRBJ2-3, with D tentatively TRBD2 (6 bases). Germline assignment: CDR1 SGHTA and CDR2 FQGTGA. V shed 1 base and J shed 1 base, with 12 bases lying between them. This CDR3 region has 16 residues. The CDR3 protein is CASSLSIGSGTDTQYF. In nucleotides, the CDR3 is TGTGCCAGCAGCTTAAGTATCGGGAGTGGCACAGATACGCAGTATTTT. Based on the CDR3 plus reference TRBV7-3 and TRBJ2-3, the full variable domain is GAGVSQTPSNKVTEKGKYVELRCDPISGHTALYWYRQSLGQGPEFLIYFQGTGAADDSGLPNDRFFAVRPEGSVSTLKIQRTERGDSAVYLCASSLSIGSGTDTQYFGPGTRLTVL.

The gene calls are TRBV19 and TRBJ1-1; D remains ambiguous. Trimming took off 3 bases at V and 0 bases at J, with 14 bases between the two ends. Germline CDR1 and CDR2: LNHDA and SQIVND (reference sequence). The CDR3 runs 16 residues. In DNA, the CDR3 is TGTGCCAGTAGTATTTTGGGCGGGAGCATGAACACTGAAGCTTTCTTT. Translated, it gives CASSILGGSMNTEAFF.

The chain has TRBV5-1 and TRBJ1-6; 7 bases line up with TRBD1. This CDR3 contains 14 residues. Germline V CDR1 and CDR2: SGHRS, YFSETQ. V dropped 4 bases and J dropped 7; count of bases not matched to a gene: 5. The CDR3 sequence is CASSPRGLNSPLHF. CDR3 in DNA: TGCGCCAGCAGCCCAAGGGGGCTGAATTCACCCCTCCACTTT.

The rearrangement links TRBV5-1 to TRBJ2-7; TRBD2 matches 9 bases. CDR3 length equals 13 residues. Germline CDR1 reads SGHRS; CDR2 reads YFSETQ. V lost 7 bases to trimming and J lost 4 bases; unmatched junction nucleotides: 6. The CDR3 DNA is TGCGCCAGCCGGGCGGGAGGGCCTTACGAGCAGTACTTC. Its translation is CASRAGGPYEQYF.

The chain joins TRBV11-3 to TRBJ1-1, with D hard to call. CDR1 and CDR2 (germline): SGHNT, YENEEA. V was shortened by 6 bases and J by 4 bases, with 21 bases between the two germline ends. The CDR3 runs to 16 residues. For the CDR3, the DNA is TGTGCCAGCAGACCAGAGGGTCGGGCCTCGGGCACTGAAGCTTTCTTT. Translated, it gives CASRPEGRASGTEAFF.

This clone was recorded once. V gene TRBV12-3 or TRBV12-4 combines with J gene TRBJ1-2, with TRBD1 as a possible D gene (6 bases). V gave up 7 bases and J gave up 8 bases, with 14 bases separating them. CDR3 length: 12 amino acids. In DNA, the CDR3 is TGTGCCAGCAACCAGGGGCGGGCAGGCTACACCTTC. Translated: CASNQGRAGYTF.

The chain joins TRBV7-9 to TRBJ2-1; 12 bases are a match to TRBD2. With V trimmed by 7 bases and J by 5 bases, 9 bases remained unmatched. The CDR3 consists of 16 residues. Germline values: CDR1 SEHNR, CDR2 FQNEAQ (reference sequence). The CDR3 reads CASTRLAGDVDNEQFF. As DNA, the CDR3 is TGTGCCAGCACCCGACTAGCGGGAGATGTTGACAATGAGCAGTTCTTC.

V usage is TRBV6-2 or TRBV6-3 and J usage is TRBJ2-7; 8 nucleotides agree with TRBD2. The CDR3 runs 14 residues. Germline V gene sequence: CDR1 MNHEY, CDR2 SVGEGT. V was clipped by 2 bases and J by 6 bases; unmatched bases: 6. The CDR3 spells CASSYPGLGGEQYV. CDR3 nucleotides: TGTGCCAGCAGTTACCCGGGACTAGGGGGCGAGCAGTACGTC.

This chain joins TRBV5-4 and TRBJ2-7, with 10 positions matching TRBD2. CDR1 is SGHNT and CDR2 is YYREEE in the germline V gene (reference sequence). V shed 5 bases, J shed 2 bases, and the junction held 10 bases outside the gene matches. This CDR3 comprises 16 residues. CDR3 DNA: TGTGCCAGCAGTCGTGGGTCTAGCGGGAGTACCTACGAGCAGTACTTC. It specifies CASSRGSSGSTYEQYF.

As DNA, the CDR3 is TGTGCCAGCAGCGTAGGGCGGGAGGGCCATGTAAATGAGCAGTTCTTC. It yields the protein CASSVGREGHVNEQFF. The gene calls are TRBV9 and TRBJ2-1; 9 bases agree with TRBD2. CDR1 and CDR2 from the germline V gene are SGDLS and YYNGEE. J gave up 7 bases and V 0 bases, and 8 bases lay outside the gene matches. This CDR3 spans 16 amino acids.

The rearrangement uses TRBV21-1 and TRBJ2-1; TRBD2, the table's D call, was not compared with the DNA. TRBV21-1 is a documented pseudogene. The CDR3 extends over 16 amino acids. The CDR3: CASSTRVPSGTNEQFF. Written as DNA, the CDR3 is TGTGCCAGCAGCACCCGGGTTCCTAGCGGAACCAATGAGCAGTTCTTC.

The CDR3 loop reads CASTRSLPSNQPQHF. DNA for the CDR3: TGTGCCAGCACCCGTAGCCTCCCTTCCAATCAGCCCCAGCATTTT. The genes are TRBV6-5 and TRBJ1-5; D not certain. Trimming cost V 7 bases and J 3 bases, with 16 bases left between them. The CDR3 contains 15 residues. Germline-derived CDR1 and CDR2 are MNHEY and SVGAGI.

This clone was recorded once. The CDR3 reads CASGLGSGRGADTQYF. The CDR3 DNA follows: TGTGCTAGTGGTTTGGGCAGCGGGAGGGGGGCAGATACGCAGTATTTT. The J gene is TRBJ2-3, the V gene TRBV12-5; TRBD2 aligns across 10 bases. Unmatched junction bases numbered 5, after V lost 1 base and J lost 4 bases. The CDR3 length is 16 residues. Germline V gene lookup returns CDR1 LGHNT and CDR2 FRNRAP.

The rearrangement joins TRBV19 to TRBJ2-1, with D tentatively TRBD2 (5 bases). Per the germline V gene, CDR1 is LNHDA and CDR2 is SQIVND (reference sequence). With 7 bases removed from V and 7 bases from J, the gap between germline ends came to 11 bases. CDR3 length: 12 residues. CDR3 bases: TGTGCCAGTATGGCTAGCTGGAATGAGCAGTTCTTC. This gives the protein CASMASWNEQFF.

V and J are TRBV24-1 and TRBJ2-2; TRBD1 might be the D (5 bases). The germline V gene has CDR1 KGHDR and CDR2 SFDVKD. This CDR3 is built from 15 residues. V was cut by 3 bases and J by 7 bases, with 14 bases left in between. CDR3 DNA sequence: TGTGCCACCAGTGATAGTGGTCTGGGGCTCGGGGAGCTGTTTTTT. This gives the protein CATSDSGLGLGELFF.

The chain carries TRBV19 and TRBJ2-1, with 9 bases fitting TRBD2. V gave up 5 bases and J gave up 15 bases; unmatched junction bases: 17. CDR1 and CDR2 from the germline V gene are LNHDA and SQIVND (reference sequence). The length of the CDR3 is 15 residues. This chain's CDR3 is CASSGPLVAGGPLFF. DNA of the CDR3: TGTGCCAGTAGTGGGCCCCTGGTGGCGGGAGGGCCTCTGTTCTTC. Together with reference TRBV19 and TRBJ2-1, the CDR3 gives the full variable domain: DGGITQSPKYLFRKEGQNVTLSCEQNLNHDAMYWYRQDPGQGLRLIYYSQIVNDFQKGDIAEGYSVSREKKESFPLTVTSAQKNPTAFYLCASSGPLVAGGPLFFGPGTRLTVL.

The chain is built from TRBV20-1 and TRBJ2-5, with D tentatively TRBD2 (5 bases). This CDR3 has 11 amino acids. Germline CDR1 DFQATT, CDR2 SNEGSKA (reference sequence). CDR3 sequence: CRTGNQETQYF. The DNA for the CDR3 is TGCAGGACGGGGAACCAAGAGACCCAGTACTTC.

The count of this clone is one. The J gene is TRBJ2-3, the V gene TRBV5-5; 10 bases fit TRBD2. With V trimmed by 4 bases and J by 0 bases, 5 bases remained unmatched. CDR3 size: 16 residues. Germline V gene sequence: CDR1 SGHKS, CDR2 YYEKEE (reference sequence). The CDR3 DNA follows: TGTGCCAGCAGCCCAGGACTAGCGGCTAGCACAGATACGCAGTATTTT. This translates into CASSPGLAASTDTQYF.

This clone was seen a few times. This chain connects TRBV7-2 to TRBJ1-2, with D unresolved. V was pared by 11 bases and J by 1 base, with 8 bases between. Germline V lookup: CDR1 SGHTA, CDR2 FQGNSA. This CDR3 has 11 amino acids. The CDR3 loop is CALRYNYGYTF. The CDR3 DNA follows: TGTGCCCTTCGCTATAACTATGGCTACACCTTC.

The rearrangement links TRBV5-1 to TRBJ2-1, with 9 bases fitting TRBD2. Germline CDR1 and CDR2: SGHRS and YFSETQ. This CDR3 spans 16 amino acids. V shed 3 bases and J 0 bases; nucleotides not matched to a gene: 4. The CDR3 region is CASSSHSGSSYNEQFF. The CDR3 nucleotides read TGCGCCAGCAGCTCACATAGCGGGAGCTCCTACAATGAGCAGTTCTTC. Drawing the rest from reference TRBV5-1 and TRBJ2-1, the complete variable domain is KAGVTQTPRYLIKTRGQQVTLSCSPISGHRSVSWYQQTPGQGLQFLFEYFSETQRNKGNFPGRFSGRQFSNSRSEMNVSTLELGDSALYLCASSSHSGSSYNEQFFGPGTRLTVL.

The chain is built from TRBV3-1 (or the pseudogene TRBV3-2) and TRBJ1-1; a possible D gene is TRBD1 (6 bases). Deletions cut 4 bases from V and 4 bases from J, with 13 bases between. CDR1 and CDR2 from the germline V gene are LGHDT and YNNKEL (reference sequence). The CDR3 spans 14 residues. The CDR3 DNA sequence: TGTGCCAGCAGCCCCGGCGGGGGGGCCACTGAAGCTTTCTTT. Translated, it gives CASSPGGGATEAFF.

This clone was detected only once. This sequence joins TRBV6-5 and TRBJ1-2; D possibly corresponds to TRBD1 (6 bases). V lost 7 bases and J lost 4, with 10 bases in between. This CDR3 has 12 residues. Germline V CDR1 and CDR2: MNHEY, SVGAGI. The CDR3 region has the DNA TGTGCCAGCACACCAGGGGCCTATGGCTACACCTTC. Protein: CASTPGAYGYTF.

The chain couples TRBV30 to TRBJ2-1, with 7 bases lining up with TRBD1. CDR1 and CDR2 (germline): GTSNPN, SVGIG (reference sequence). The CDR3 spans 14 residues. Trimming at V came to 5 bases and at J to 4 bases, leaving 8 bases not matched to a gene. CDR3 bases: TGTGCCTGGGGAGAGGACAGGAGGTACAATGAGCAGTTCTTC. Protein sequence: CAWGEDRRYNEQFF.

This clone came up a few times. V usage is TRBV27 and J usage is TRBJ1-2, with 7 bases that match TRBD1. The CDR3 covers 13 residues. Germline V gene lookup returns CDR1 MNHEY and CDR2 SMNVEV (reference sequence). V lost 6 bases and J lost 6; bases outside the gene matches: 7. The CDR3 nucleotides are TGTGCCAGCAGCAGACAGGGACAAGATGGCTACACCTTC. It yields the protein CASSRQGQDGYTF.

The CDR3 sequence is CASSPPRGALREQYV. The CDR3 nucleotides read TGCGCCAGCAGCCCCCCGCGGGGGGCCCTACGCGAGCAGTACGTC. The chain combines TRBV5-1 with TRBJ2-7, with 8 bases that match TRBD2. Germline CDR1 is SGHRS and CDR2 is YFSETQ. The ends lost 4 bases at V and 6 bases at J; junction bases unmatched: 12. The CDR3 spans 15 residues.

The CDR3 loop reads CASRATPWGGPGNTIYF. CDR3 bases: TGTGCCAGCAGGGCAACCCCGTGGGGGGGGCCTGGAAACACCATATATTTT. This sequence joins TRBV2 and TRBJ1-3; D possibly corresponds to TRBD1 (6 bases). V dropped 6 bases and J dropped 2 bases, with 20 bases sitting between them. Germline assignment: CDR1 SNHLY and CDR2 FYNNEI. The CDR3 consists of 17 residues.

This chain links TRBV5-1 with TRBJ1-5; 8 bases are shared with TRBD1. The junction had 11 bases not matched to a gene; V was cut back by 5 bases and J by 7 bases. The length of the CDR3 is 15 residues. The germline V gene encodes CDR1 SGHRS and CDR2 YFSETQ. The chain's CDR3 is CASSLGTGPAQPQHF. CDR3 in DNA: TGCGCCAGCAGTCTTGGGACAGGACCGGCCCAGCCCCAGCATTTT.

This clone was detected once. The genes are TRBV7-9 and TRBJ2-1; D not certain. Trimming took 5 bases from V and 2 from J, leaving 10 bases between them. The CDR3 spans 14 residues. Germline V gives CDR1 SEHNR, CDR2 FQNEAQ (reference sequence). The CDR3 bases are TGTGCCAGCAGCCGCGACTCGACCTACAATGAGCAGTTCTTC. It yields the protein CASSRDSTYNEQFF.

The rearrangement uses TRBV7-3 and TRBJ2-3, with 7 bases matching TRBD1. This CDR3 is 16 amino acids long. Germline CDR1 is SGHTA and CDR2 is FQGTGA. V trimming: 3 bases; J trimming: 1 base; junction bases outside the gene matches: 7. CDR3 in amino acids: CASSFGPGQGTDTQYF. Written as DNA, the CDR3 is TGTGCCAGCAGCTTCGGCCCCGGACAGGGCACAGATACGCAGTATTTT.

V usage is TRBV7-9 and J usage is TRBJ1-2, with a possible D match to TRBD1 (6 bases). The CDR3 has 17 residues. V was cut by 5 bases and J by 4 bases, with 23 bases left in between. Germline values: CDR1 SEHNR, CDR2 FQNEAQ (reference sequence). The CDR3 coding sequence is TGTGCCAGCAGCCCGACCTCGACAGGCCCGGTAGTCTATGGCTACACCTTC. Protein sequence: CASSPTSTGPVVYGYTF.

The rearrangement uses TRBV7-9 and TRBJ2-1, with a weak D call TRBD2 (6 bases). Germline values: CDR1 SEHNR, CDR2 FQNEAQ (reference sequence). CDR3 length: 14 residues. With 1 base removed from V and 4 bases from J, the gap between germline ends came to 8 bases. CDR3 in DNA: TGTGCCAGCAGCTTAGTAGCGGCATACAATGAGCAGTTCTTC. Protein product: CASSLVAAYNEQFF.